These T cell receptor beta chains were read from a single sample in a study of T-cell memory formation after mild COVID-19. TCRdb analysed the 5' RACE reads with MiXCR anew, one entry per CDR3 protein. The sample records over 450,000 distinct CDR3 sequences, over 20% being singletons. The sample taken for sequencing was PBMCs or a T cell subset sorted from them (not recorded which). The receptors were gathered from an adult woman who had mild COVID-19 (a few samples of this study predate the infection). Cell type and time point are not known. CDR3s include the opening cysteine and the closing phenylalanine or tryptophan. Fields, in order: J gene, D gene, clone size, V gene, CDR3 protein, CDR3 DNA. A D gene is named only where the DNA matches it firmly. Clone size is not always given. Where it is, it says once, few, many or a class for expanded clones.

J: TRBJ2-1
D: -
size: few
V: TRBV5-1
CDR3: CASSWGADDEQFF
DNA: TGCGCCAGCAGCTGGGGGGCGGACGATGAGCAGTTCTTC

J: TRBJ1-2
D: -
size: -
V: TRBV27
CDR3: CASYSPTGAGYGYTF
DNA: TGTGCCAGCTACTCCCCCACGGGAGCAGGCTATGGCTACACCTTC

J: TRBJ1-6
D: TRBD1
size: few
V: TRBV7-6
CDR3: CASSLGQGAGGSPLHF
DNA: TGTGCCAGCAGCTTAGGACAGGGGGCCGGAGGTTCACCCCTCCACTTT

J: TRBJ2-3
D: TRBD1
size: many
V: TRBV2
CDR3: CASSERQGGSTDTQYF
DNA: TGTGCCAGCAGTGAACGACAGGGGGGGAGCACAGATACGCAGTATTTT

J: TRBJ2-7
D: TRBD1
size: -
V: TRBV29-1
CDR3: CSVEGVRQGDFYEQYF
DNA: TGCAGCGTTGAAGGGGTGAGACAGGGGGATTTTTACGAGCAGTACTTC

J: TRBJ2-3
D: -
size: -
V: TRBV7-2
CDR3: CASSLSQAGLRTYTDTQYF
DNA: TGTGCCAGCAGCCTTTCCCAGGCCGGGCTCCGGACCTACACAGATACGCAGTATTTT

J: TRBJ2-5
D: -
size: few
V: TRBV6-5
CDR3: CASSYSGTHGETQYF
DNA: TGTGCCAGCAGTTACTCGGGGACACATGGGGAGACCCAGTACTTC

J: TRBJ1-1
D: -
size: -
V: TRBV15
CDR3: CATSRVPTEAFF
DNA: TGTGCCACCAGCAGAGTCCCCACTGAAGCTTTCTTT

J: TRBJ2-1
D: TRBD1
size: few
V: TRBV27
CDR3: CASSGQGANNEQFF
DNA: TGTGCCAGCAGCGGACAGGGGGCCAACAATGAGCAGTTCTTC

J: TRBJ2-2
D: -
size: -
V: TRBV7-2
CDR3: CASSLLWQTGELFF
DNA: TGTGCCAGCAGCTTACTGTGGCAGACCGGGGAGCTGTTTTTT

J: TRBJ1-1
D: TRBD1
size: few
V: TRBV12-3/TRBV12-4
CDR3: CASSQRGGTTEAFF
DNA: TGTGCCAGCAGTCAACGAGGGGGCACCACTGAAGCTTTCTTT

J: TRBJ2-3
D: -
size: few
V: TRBV29-1
CDR3: CSVEGGPSSTDTQYF
DNA: TGCAGCGTTGAAGGGGGACCGAGTAGCACAGATACGCAGTATTTT

J: TRBJ1-2
D: -
size: -
V: TRBV21-1
CDR3: CASLSADREPYGYTF
DNA: TGTGCCAGTCTCTCGGCGGACAGGGAACCCTATGGCTACACCTTC

J: TRBJ2-3
D: TRBD2
size: -
V: TRBV6-1
CDR3: CASSMSGARRDTQYF
DNA: TGTGCCAGCAGCATGAGCGGGGCACGGAGGGATACGCAGTATTTT

J: TRBJ2-3
D: -
size: few
V: TRBV7-9
CDR3: CASSLGRSFHTDTQYF
DNA: TGTGCCAGCAGCTTGGGGCGCTCTTTCCACACAGATACGCAGTATTTT

J: TRBJ2-5
D: TRBD1
size: many
V: TRBV5-1
CDR3: CASSNLGQGETQYF
DNA: TGCGCCAGCAGCAATTTGGGACAGGGAGAGACCCAGTACTTC

J: TRBJ2-3
D: -
size: -
V: TRBV7-3
CDR3: CASSLNPGLDAQYF
DNA: TGTGCCAGCAGCTTAAACCCGGGACTTGATGCGCAGTATTTT

J: TRBJ2-5
D: -
size: -
V: TRBV7-9
CDR3: CASSPGGSETQYF
DNA: TGTGCCAGCAGCCCCGGGGGTTCAGAGACCCAGTACTTC

J: TRBJ2-1
D: TRBD1
size: -
V: TRBV24-1
CDR3: CATSDPDRGGLASYNEQFF
DNA: TGTGCCACCAGTGATCCCGACAGGGGCGGGCTAGCTAGCTACAATGAGCAGTTCTTC

J: TRBJ2-3
D: -
size: -
V: TRBV7-3
CDR3: CASSSDSPPDTQYF
DNA: TGTGCCAGCAGCTCGGACAGCCCCCCAGATACGCAGTATTTT

J: TRBJ2-5
D: -
size: -
V: TRBV6-6
CDR3: CASTLGGRRETQYF
DNA: TGTGCCAGCACCTTAGGTGGGAGAAGGGAGACCCAGTACTTC

J: TRBJ2-1
D: TRBD2
size: few
V: TRBV29-1
CDR3: CSAKLAGVSEQFF
DNA: TGCAGCGCCAAACTAGCGGGAGTCAGTGAGCAGTTCTTC

J: TRBJ1-1
D: -
size: -
V: TRBV7-9
CDR3: CASSLESGGMNTEAFF
DNA: TGTGCCAGCAGCTTAGAAAGTGGAGGCATGAACACTGAAGCTTTCTTT

J: TRBJ2-3
D: -
size: -
V: TRBV6-5
CDR3: CASGPTTDTQYF
DNA: TGTGCCAGCGGTCCGACCACAGATACGCAGTATTTT

J: TRBJ1-2
D: TRBD1
size: -
V: TRBV6-4
CDR3: CASSPNRGLNYGYTF
DNA: TGTGCCAGCAGTCCTAACAGGGGGCTCAACTATGGCTACACCTTC

J: TRBJ2-5
D: TRBD2
size: few
V: TRBV7-8
CDR3: CASSRQAGGYQETQYF
DNA: TGTGCCAGCAGCCGTCAGGCGGGGGGGTACCAAGAGACCCAGTACTTC

J: TRBJ2-3
D: TRBD1
size: -
V: TRBV3-1
CDR3: CASSQEVGTGVTDTQYF
DNA: TGTGCCAGCAGCCAAGAGGTTGGGACAGGGGTAACAGATACGCAGTATTTT

J: TRBJ2-7
D: TRBD1
size: few
V: TRBV3-1
CDR3: CASSQGTGEYEQYF
DNA: TGTGCCAGCAGCCAAGGAACAGGGGAGTACGAGCAGTACTTC

J: TRBJ2-5
D: TRBD2
size: many
V: TRBV14
CDR3: CASSLGLAGIETQYF
DNA: TGTGCCAGCAGCCTGGGACTAGCGGGGATAGAGACCCAGTACTTC

J: TRBJ1-1
D: TRBD1
size: few
V: TRBV7-6
CDR3: CASSLEIGGPEDTEAFF
DNA: TGTGCCAGCAGCTTAGAGATAGGGGGCCCGGAAGACACTGAAGCTTTCTTT

J: TRBJ1-2
D: TRBD1
size: few
V: TRBV6-5
CDR3: CASSLSTGGRDYGYTF
DNA: TGTGCCAGCAGCCTCAGTACAGGGGGCAGGGACTATGGCTACACCTTC

J: TRBJ2-1
D: -
size: -
V: TRBV6-5
CDR3: CASSHDRSSYNEQFF
DNA: TGTGCCAGCAGTCACGACCGGAGCTCCTACAATGAGCAGTTCTTC

J: TRBJ2-5
D: -
size: few
V: TRBV6-2/TRBV6-3
CDR3: CATGQRPPFGQETQYF
DNA: TGTGCCACAGGACAGCGTCCCCCTTTCGGGCAAGAGACCCAGTACTTC

J: TRBJ2-1
D: TRBD2
size: -
V: TRBV12-3/TRBV12-4
CDR3: CASSLEVGTSGSTEQFF
DNA: TGTGCCAGCAGTTTAGAAGTCGGGACTAGCGGGAGCACTGAGCAGTTCTTC

J: TRBJ1-5
D: -
size: -
V: TRBV10-3
CDR3: CAVTGTPNQPQHF
DNA: TGTGCCGTCACCGGGACACCGAATCAGCCCCAGCATTTT

J: TRBJ1-2
D: -
size: -
V: TRBV2
CDR3: CASSDRTGAGGYTF
DNA: TGTGCCAGCAGTGATCGGACGGGAGCTGGTGGCTACACCTTC

J: TRBJ1-1
D: -
size: -
V: TRBV15
CDR3: CATSRGQNGLLNTEAFF
DNA: TGTGCCACCAGCCGAGGACAGAACGGTCTGTTGAACACTGAAGCTTTCTTT

J: TRBJ2-3
D: -
size: many
V: TRBV12-3/TRBV12-4
CDR3: CASSLVGTQYF
DNA: TGTGCCAGCAGTTTGGTGGGTACGCAGTATTTT

J: TRBJ1-2
D: -
size: few
V: TRBV18
CDR3: CASRGSGFDYGYTF
DNA: TGTGCCAGCCGAGGTTCAGGGTTCGACTATGGCTACACCTTC

J: TRBJ1-2
D: TRBD1
size: few
V: TRBV19
CDR3: CASSPGGRGYGYTF
DNA: TGTGCCAGTAGCCCAGGGGGCAGAGGCTATGGCTACACCTTC

J: TRBJ1-2
D: -
size: few
V: TRBV20-1
CDR3: CSAEGLNYGYTF
DNA: TGCAGTGCCGAGGGCCTGAACTATGGCTACACCTTC

J: TRBJ2-7
D: -
size: -
V: TRBV5-5
CDR3: CASSLETEMETYEQYF
DNA: TGTGCCAGCAGCTTGGAAACAGAGATGGAAACCTACGAGCAGTACTTC

J: TRBJ2-2
D: TRBD1
size: many
V: TRBV4-2
CDR3: CASSPLDRYTGELFF
DNA: TGTGCCAGCAGCCCGCTGGACAGGTACACCGGGGAGCTGTTTTTT

J: TRBJ2-1
D: TRBD1
size: -
V: TRBV3-1
CDR3: CASSQDPGQFYNEQFF
DNA: TGTGCCAGCAGCCAAGACCCGGGACAGTTCTACAATGAGCAGTTCTTC

J: TRBJ2-1
D: -
size: -
V: TRBV6-1
CDR3: CASSRAFF
DNA: TGTGCCAGCAGTAGGGCGTTCTTC

J: TRBJ2-5
D: TRBD1
size: -
V: TRBV10-3
CDR3: CAISEAQGGETQYF
DNA: TGTGCCATCAGTGAGGCACAGGGGGGAGAGACCCAGTACTTC

J: TRBJ2-5
D: -
size: few
V: TRBV5-1
CDR3: CASSGGTVFQETQYF
DNA: TGCGCCAGCAGCGGTGGTACAGTCTTCCAAGAGACCCAGTACTTC

J: TRBJ2-6
D: -
size: -
V: TRBV12-3/TRBV12-4
CDR3: CASSNQGAGANVLTF
DNA: TGTGCCAGCAGTAACCAGGGTGCTGGGGCCAACGTCCTGACTTTC

J: TRBJ2-1
D: TRBD2
size: few
V: TRBV3-1
CDR3: CASSQGSLADEQFF
DNA: TGTGCCAGCAGCCAAGGGTCGCTAGCGGATGAGCAGTTCTTC

J: TRBJ1-2
D: TRBD1
size: many
V: TRBV9
CDR3: CASSPLGTGGYGYTF
DNA: TGTGCCAGCAGCCCTCTTGGGACAGGGGGCTATGGCTACACCTTC

J: TRBJ2-2
D: TRBD2
size: -
V: TRBV6-1
CDR3: CASALAGNTGEPFF
DNA: TGTGCCAGCGCACTAGCGGGAAACACCGGGGAGCCGTTTTTT

J: TRBJ2-5
D: TRBD1
size: many
V: TRBV7-7
CDR3: CASSPGQGYGQETQYF
DNA: TGTGCCAGCAGCCCAGGACAGGGTTACGGGCAAGAGACCCAGTACTTC

J: TRBJ2-7
D: -
size: -
V: TRBV4-3
CDR3: CASSQSASGYSSYEQYF
DNA: TGCGCCAGCAGCCAATCCGCGAGTGGATATAGCTCCTACGAGCAGTACTTC

J: TRBJ2-1
D: -
size: -
V: TRBV20-1
CDR3: CSARPTYNEQFF
DNA: TGCAGTGCTAGACCCACCTACAATGAGCAGTTCTTC

J: TRBJ1-5
D: -
size: few
V: TRBV19
CDR3: CASSDRQGQPQHF
DNA: TGTGCCAGTAGTGACAGGCAAGGCCAGCCCCAGCATTTT

J: TRBJ1-1
D: -
size: -
V: TRBV4-2
CDR3: CASSREQGTEAFF
DNA: TGTGCCAGCAGCCGGGAACAGGGTACTGAAGCTTTCTTT

J: TRBJ1-2
D: -
size: once
V: TRBV27
CDR3: CASTPGTYYGYTF
DNA: TGTGCCAGCACCCCGGGAACGTACTATGGCTACACCTTC

J: TRBJ2-5
D: -
size: -
V: TRBV10-3
CDR3: CAISEMGPKETQYF
DNA: TGTGCCATCAGTGAGATGGGACCGAAGGAGACCCAGTACTTC

J: TRBJ2-5
D: TRBD1
size: few
V: TRBV5-6
CDR3: CASSMKTGVRETQYF
DNA: TGTGCCAGCAGCATGAAAACAGGGGTGAGGGAGACCCAGTACTTC

J: TRBJ2-1
D: -
size: -
V: TRBV6-2/TRBV6-3
CDR3: CASSGGGLSSYNEQFF
DNA: TGTGCCAGCAGTGGGGGGGGCCTGAGCTCCTACAATGAGCAGTTCTTC